The T cell receptor beta chain under discussion was sequenced for a study of PD-1 blockade in classical Hodgkin lymphoma. Some clones are missing from TCRdb's copy, which holds only in-frame ones; the method was immunoSEQ multiplex PCR. The data show 12,000 or so clones, with 80% to 90% seen just once and 36% held by the top ten. Time point noted: cycle 4 day 1 (C4D1), after 5 to 7 weeks of nivolumab. Every patient experienced relapse after autologous stem cell transplantation, and brentuximab vedotin exposure varied. The CD8+ T cells came from thawed PBMCs through magnetic negative selection. With regard to this clone: The antigen is not known.

The study, taken as a whole, reports: Partial responders and progressors had significantly lower baseline TCR diversity. Anyone who began nivolumab under 1 year after ASCT was excluded. As was reported, newly diagnosed patients showed lower baseline TCR diversity than healthy donors did. Diversity in CD4+ TCRs, unlike that measured in CD8+ TCRs, had risen significantly by C4D1.

The CDR3 extends over 15 amino acids. The sequenced sample was CD8+ T cells from blood, obtained before the fourth cycle of nivolumab. The chain uses TRBV21-1 and TRBJ2-1; the table gives TRBD2 as D, unverified against the DNA. TRBV21-1 is listed as a pseudogene. This clonotype was obtained from a human donor with classical Hodgkin lymphoma. The donor label of this sample is uncertain. In DNA form, the CDR3 reads TGTGCCAGCACCATACGGGGCCCCCGGGGGAATGAGCAGTTCTTC. Amino acids: CASTIRGPRGNEQFF.